These 6 T cell receptor beta chains share one sample of origin, sequenced in a study of OX40 agonist ivuxolimab in advanced cancers. TCRdb keeps only in-frame clones here, not all; method: immunoSEQ multiplex PCR. In the table there are roughly 95,000 clones, approximately 90% of which are singletons. This sample comprised CD4+ or CD8+ T cells sorted from blood, obtained in a trial of the OX40 agonist ivuxolimab. These receptors were taken from an adult with an advanced solid tumor such as melanoma, head and neck, liver or kidney cancer.

The genes are TRBV18 and TRBJ1-2, with D possibly matching TRBD1 (6 bases). The CDR3 is 15 residues long. Germline CDR1 reads KGHSH; CDR2 reads LQKENI. V dropped 3 bases and J dropped 4 bases, with 15 bases sitting between them. In DNA form, the CDR3 reads TGTGCCAGCTCACCTAGTGGGGGCGAGGGCTATGGCTACACCTTC. Protein product: CASSPSGGEGYGYTF.

The CDR3 region is CASKSLGPPGTEAFF. In nucleotides, the CDR3 is TGTGCCAGCAAATCTCTGGGACCTCCGGGCACTGAAGCTTTCTTT. This chain connects TRBV6-1 to TRBJ1-1; TRBD1 is a possible D gene (5 bases). The CDR3 spans 15 residues. Germline V CDR1 and CDR2: MNHNS, SASEGT. Trimming took 7 bases from V and 4 from J, leaving 19 bases between them.

This clone was recorded once. The chain links TRBV7-3 to TRBJ2-7; possible D gene TRBD1, 5 bases. CDR1 and CDR2 from the germline V gene are SGHTA and FQGTGA. Trimming took off 5 bases at V and 3 bases at J, with 11 bases between the two ends. This CDR3 comprises 13 residues. In nucleotides, the CDR3 is TGTGCCAGCAGCCTAGGCAGGGACTACGAGCAGTACTTC. This gives the protein CASSLGRDYEQYF. The full variable domain, completed using reference TRBV7-3 and TRBJ2-7, is GAGVSQTPSNKVTEKGKYVELRCDPISGHTALYWYRQSLGQGPEFLIYFQGTGAADDSGLPNDRFFAVRPEGSVSTLKIQRTERGDSAVYLCASSLGRDYEQYFGPGTRLTVT.

The rearrangement joins TRBV5-6 to TRBJ2-4; D perhaps matches TRBD2 (6 bases). The CDR3 has 15 residues. Germline V gene data show CDR1 as SGHDT and CDR2 as YYEEEE. The V end was cut by 4 bases, the J end by 7 bases, with 18 bases between. The CDR3 DNA is TGTGCCAGCAGCCGACTAGAGTCCGCGGGGAACATTCAGTACTTC. Protein sequence: CASSRLESAGNIQYF.

The V and J genes are TRBV5-1 and TRBJ1-3; possibly TRBD1 for D (6 bases). Looked up from germline, CDR1 is SGHRS and CDR2 is YFSETQ. Deletions cut 3 bases from V and 2 bases from J, with 9 bases between. The CDR3 is made up of 14 amino acids. In DNA, the CDR3 is TGCGCCAGCAGCTCGGGGGCGCCTGGAAACACCATATATTTT. It specifies CASSSGAPGNTIYF.

V gene TRBV6-1 combines with J gene TRBJ2-2, with a possible D match to TRBD2 (5 bases). Germline V gives CDR1 MNHNS, CDR2 SASEGT. Trimming took off 8 bases at V and 6 bases at J, with 7 bases between the two ends. CDR3 size: 11 residues. As DNA, the CDR3 is TGTGCCAGCCGAGGGTCCGGGGAGCTGTTTTTT. Protein sequence: CASRGSGELFF.